The T cell receptor beta chain under discussion was sequenced for a study of beta chain features in type 1 diabetes. The study, taken as a whole, reports: Among patients, naive, central memory and Treg TCRB repertoires appeared more similar than among healthy donors.

CDR3 length equals 15 residues. Germline V gives CDR1 SSHAT, CDR2 FNYEAQ (reference sequence). As concerns this clone: Antigen unknown. Germline is not matched at one junction end, which may reflect a read error.

Sequenced material consisted of expressed TCRB transcripts (all of the isolated RNA was reverse transcribed). Produced via immunoSEQ multiplex PCR; TCRdb's table is partial and in-frame only. This table holds fewer than 400,000 clones, roughly 8% found once. The chain uses TRBV7-7 and TRBJ2-2; 9 bases line up with TRBD1. The source of this sequence is a woman aged 18-29 years in good health. Specimen: central memory CD4+ T cells from blood. The CDR3 nucleotides read TGTGCTAGCAGCCGCATCGGACAGGGGTCCGGGGAGCTGTTTTTT. It is translated as CASSRIGQGSGELFF.